This T cell receptor beta chain was identified during a study of a mutant IDH1 vaccine in newly diagnosed glioma. Study-wide context: There were eight vaccinations for patients, given in weeks 1, 3, 5, 7, 11, 15, 19 and 23. The study started vaccination 4-6 weeks after radiotherapy alone, or with temozolomide cycles.

The time point: week 23, last vaccination. Doses of 300 ug of mutant IDH1 20-mer peptide were given with topical imiquimod. A remark on this clone: Its antigen is not known.

Study outcomes and limitations: Changes in top peripheral clonotypes did not appear linked to pseudoprogression. There were vaccine-induced immune responses in approximately 95% of the patients.

This CDR3 spans 17 amino acids. In germline, CDR1 is SNHLY, CDR2 FYNNEI. Trimming took 5 bases from V and 0 from J, leaving 14 bases between them. Libraries were prepared by immunoSEQ multiplex PCR; TCRdb keeps only in-frame clonotypes and omits some of them. Of roughly 30,000 clones listed, roughly four fifths are singletons. Sequences were derived from PBMCs, sampled from a glioma patient whose treatment included an IDH1 peptide vaccine. The receptor was derived from a woman aged 25 to 39 with glioma. This chain links TRBV2 with TRBJ2-6; D is unresolved. The chain's CDR3 is CASSPWGGSSGANVLTF. In nucleotides, the CDR3 is TGTGCCAGCAGTCCGTGGGGTGGGTCCTCTGGGGCCAACGTCCTGACTTTC.